The rows below give T cell receptor beta chains drawn from one sample of a study of control samples from healthy donors and cancer patients. Assay: immunoSEQ multiplex PCR; the TCRdb copy retains only in-frame clones and omits some. Of 170,000 or so clones listed, 75% to 95% are singletons. Material: blood. These TCRs come from a woman in her thirties or forties in good health. The CDR3 runs from the conserved cysteine through the conserved F or W. D genes are given only for firm matches. Some rows have no size entry. The others give once, few or many, or a class for an expanded clone.

j_gene | abundance | v_gene | d_gene | CDR3nt | CDR3aa
TRBJ2-1 | NA | TRBV6-6 | NA | TGTGCCAGCATAGGGGGACGTCGCTACAATGAGCAGTTCTTC | CASIGGRRYNEQFF
TRBJ2-7 | NA | TRBV19 | NA | TGTGCCAGTAGTCCCGGCTACTCCTACGAGCAGTACTTC | CASSPGYSYEQYF
TRBJ1-2 | NA | TRBV2 | NA | TGTGCCAGCAGTGAGGGCAGGGTCACAACTGGGGGCTACACCTTC | CASSEGRVTTGGYTF
TRBJ1-2 | NA | TRBV7-9 | NA | TGTGCCAGCAGCTTAGGAGGGGTCACTGGTGGCTACACCTTC | CASSLGGVTGGYTF
TRBJ2-2 | once | TRBV9 | NA | TGTGCCAGCAGCGTAGGGGGGGACCTCACCGGGGAGCTGTTTTTT | CASSVGGDLTGELFF
TRBJ1-1 | NA | TRBV12-5 | NA | TGTGCTAGTGGTTTGGTTTCGGTTAACACTGAAGCTTTCTTT | CASGLVSVNTEAFF
TRBJ1-1 | NA | TRBV10-3 | NA | TGTGCCATCAGTGACAGCGGTTACACTGAAGCTTTCTTT | CAISDSGYTEAFF
TRBJ2-2 | NA | TRBV2 | TRBD2 | TGTGCCGGGGGACTAGTCCCTGGAGGGGAGCTGTTTTTT | CAGGLVPGGELFF
TRBJ2-1 | NA | TRBV12-5 | NA | TGTGCTAGTGGTTTTCCGATCCGGGACATATACTCCTACAATGAGCAGTTCTTC | CASGFPIRDIYSYNEQFF
TRBJ2-2 | NA | TRBV12-5 | NA | TGTGCTAGTGGTTTTGGCCCGGGTTTGGAGCTGTTTTTT | CASGFGPGLELFF
TRBJ2-1 | NA | TRBV27 | TRBD1 | TGTGCCAGCCGGGTCGACAGGGACTCCTACAATGAGCAGTTCTTC | CASRVDRDSYNEQFF
TRBJ1-2 | NA | TRBV10-3 | NA | TGTGCCATCAGTGAGTCCCCCCGGGGGGGAGGCTATGGCTACACCTTC | CAISESPRGGGYGYTF
TRBJ2-3 | NA | TRBV4-1 | NA | TGCGCCAGCAGCCAAGATCACCCACAGGGAACACTTACAGATACGCAGTATTTT | CASSQDHPQGTLTDTQYF
TRBJ2-7 | NA | TRBV13 | NA | TGTGCCAGCAGCTTAGAGGGGGACTACGAGCAGTACTTC | CASSLEGDYEQYF
TRBJ2-1 | NA | TRBV2 | NA | TGTGCCAGCAGTCCGACTTCCATCCCGGAGCAGTTCTTC | CASSPTSIPEQFF
TRBJ1-1 | once | TRBV6-6 | NA | TGTGCCAGCATCAACGGACCGGGACTAAAGAACACTGAAGCTTTCTTT | CASINGPGLKNTEAFF
TRBJ2-1 | NA | TRBV5-1 | TRBD1 | TGCGCCAGCAGCCTGTTCGGGGACAGGGTGGACGGGGAGCAGTTCTTC | CASSLFGDRVDGEQFF
TRBJ2-7 | NA | TRBV15 | TRBD1 | TGTGCCACCAGCAGAACCGGGACAGTCTCCTACGAGCAGTACTTC | CATSRTGTVSYEQYF
TRBJ2-2 | once | TRBV7-9 | NA | TGTGCCAGCAGCCGAGGACAGAACACCGGGGAGCTGTTTTTT | CASSRGQNTGELFF
TRBJ2-7 | NA | TRBV3-1/TRBV3-2 | TRBD1 | TGTGCCAGCGCCGGGACAGGGACATACGAGCAGTACTTC | CASAGTGTYEQYF
TRBJ1-2 | NA | TRBV3-1/TRBV3-2 | NA | TGTGCCAGCAGTACTCAGGGTCATGGCTACACCTTC | CASSTQGHGYTF
TRBJ2-7 | once | TRBV19 | NA | TGTGCCAGTAGCCCAGGGACGGACTACGAGCAGTACTTC | CASSPGTDYEQYF
TRBJ2-7 | NA | TRBV15 | TRBD1 | TGTGCCACCAGAGGGACAGGGAGTCACTACGAGCAGTACTTC | CATRGTGSHYEQYF
TRBJ2-7 | NA | TRBV27 | NA | TGTGCCAGCAGCCCAAGCGGGCCCTACGAGCAGTACTTC | CASSPSGPYEQYF